This T cell receptor (beta chain) emerged from a study of control samples from healthy donors and cancer patients. Trimming left V 1 base short and J 7 bases short, with 11 bases between. The V gene's germline CDR1 is LNHDA and CDR2 SQIVND (reference sequence). CDR3 length: 14 residues. TCRdb's copy holds only in-frame clones and misses some; the assay was immunoSEQ multiplex PCR. The table lists 40,000 to 55,000 clones, roughly 86% of them singletons. What was sequenced was PBMCs. The chain uses TRBV19 and TRBJ1-5; D gene uncertain. This TCR was sampled from a woman aged 55-70 years with lung cancer. The CDR3 here is CASSIAWGDQPQHF. The CDR3, as DNA: TGTGCCAGTAGTATAGCCTGGGGAGACCAGCCCCAGCATTTT.